This T cell receptor beta chain was sequenced for a study of cytotoxic CD8 clonotypes in ibrutinib-treated CLL. Study-wide findings and caveats: Once treatment began, public clonotypes, which were uncommon, contracted or stayed stable.

CDR3 length equals 15 residues. Trimming cost V 0 bases and J 6 bases, with 11 bases left between them. The germline CDR1 and CDR2 sequences are ENHRY and SYGVKD. Here immunoSEQ multiplex PCR was the method, and the copy in TCRdb shows in-frame clones only, minus some. The profile shows roughly 250,000 clones, around 70% of them singletons. This clone was observed a few times. Its antigen is still unknown. The material sequenced was PBMCs, taken after 24 months of ibrutinib treatment. The chain combines TRBV10-3 with TRBJ1-4; D perhaps matches TRBD1 (5 bases). This sequence originates from a human donor with chronic lymphocytic leukemia. For the CDR3, the DNA is TGTGCCATCAGTGAGTCGGTCACAGGAGATGAAAAACTGTTTTTT. Amino acids: CAISESVTGDEKLFF.